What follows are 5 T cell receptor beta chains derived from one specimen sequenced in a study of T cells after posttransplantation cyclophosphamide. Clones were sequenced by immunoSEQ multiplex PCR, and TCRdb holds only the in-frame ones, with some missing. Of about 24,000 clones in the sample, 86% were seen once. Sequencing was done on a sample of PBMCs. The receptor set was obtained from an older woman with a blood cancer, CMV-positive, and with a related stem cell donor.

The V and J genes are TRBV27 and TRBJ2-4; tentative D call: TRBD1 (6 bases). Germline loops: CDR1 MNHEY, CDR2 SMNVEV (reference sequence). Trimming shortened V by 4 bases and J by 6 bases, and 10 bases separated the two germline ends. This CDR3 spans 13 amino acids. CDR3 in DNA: TGTGCCAGCAGTTCCCCAGGGGCAAACATTCAGTACTTC. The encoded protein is CASSSPGANIQYF.

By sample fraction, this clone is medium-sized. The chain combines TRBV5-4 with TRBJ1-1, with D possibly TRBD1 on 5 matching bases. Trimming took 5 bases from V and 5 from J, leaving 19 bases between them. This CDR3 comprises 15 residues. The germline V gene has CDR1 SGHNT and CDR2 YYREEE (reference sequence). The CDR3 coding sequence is TGTGCCAGCAGACAGGAGGGACGAGGGGCAACTGAAGCTTTCTTT. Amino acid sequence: CASRQEGRGATEAFF.

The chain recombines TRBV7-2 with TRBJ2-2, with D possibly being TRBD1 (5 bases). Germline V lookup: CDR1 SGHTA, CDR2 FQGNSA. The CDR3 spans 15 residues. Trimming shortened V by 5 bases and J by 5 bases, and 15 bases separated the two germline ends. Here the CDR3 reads CASSPWGPGTGELFF. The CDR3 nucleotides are TGTGCCAGCAGCCCCTGGGGCCCGGGTACCGGGGAGCTGTTTTTT. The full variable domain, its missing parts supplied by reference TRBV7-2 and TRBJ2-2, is GAGVSQSPSNKVTEKGKDVELRCDPISGHTALYWYRQSLGQGLEFLIYFQGNSAPDKSGLPSDRFSAERTGGSVSTLTIQRTQQEDSAVYLCASSPWGPGTGELFFGEGSRLTVL.

The CDR3 is CASSIVSAGNYGYTF. The CDR3 bases are TGTGCCAGTAGTATTGTTTCGGCAGGCAACTATGGCTACACCTTC. The rearrangement uses TRBV19 and TRBJ1-2; no firm D call. Germline V CDR1 and CDR2: LNHDA, SQIVND (reference sequence). V lost 3 bases and J 2 bases, leaving 13 bases between the germline ends. The CDR3 length is 15 residues.

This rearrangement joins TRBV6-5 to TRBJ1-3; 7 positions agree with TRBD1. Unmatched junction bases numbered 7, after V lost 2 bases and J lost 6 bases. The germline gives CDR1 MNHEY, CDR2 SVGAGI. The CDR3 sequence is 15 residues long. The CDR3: CASSYLRGGENTIYF. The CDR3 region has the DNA TGTGCCAGCAGTTACCTGAGAGGGGGCGAAAACACCATATATTTT.